Shown below are 21 T cell receptor beta chains from a single sample sequenced in a study of T cell repertoires in cytomegalovirus infection. TCRdb redid the calling of the reads with MiXCR, one entry per CDR3 protein. The sample has around 180,000 distinct CDR3 sequences; roughly 19% are singletons. The sequenced sample was PBMCs. The source is a human donor in good health (CMV status not recorded). Some clones in this sample may be carry-over from other donors' samples.

This clonotype was seen a handful of times. This chain connects TRBV6-2 or TRBV6-3 to TRBJ1-4; D possibly corresponds to TRBD1 (6 bases). Germline assignment: CDR1 MNHEY and CDR2 SVGEGT. Trimming left V 6 bases short and J 7 bases short, with 15 bases between. The CDR3 consists of 14 residues. The CDR3 loop reads CASRGTRKPEKLFF. For the CDR3, the DNA is TGTGCCAGCAGGGGGACAAGGAAACCTGAAAAACTGTTTTTT.

The chain combines TRBV5-1 with TRBJ2-7; 7 positions match TRBD2. Germline loops: CDR1 SGHRS, CDR2 YFSETQ. The CDR3 loop spans 15 amino acids. V gave up 4 bases and J gave up 0 bases; unmatched junction bases: 7. CDR3 sequence: CASSGRDGNSYEQYF. The CDR3, as DNA: TGCGCCAGCAGCGGGAGGGACGGGAACTCCTACGAGCAGTACTTC.

The table lists this clonotype with many counts. The genes are TRBV7-2 and TRBJ1-2; TRBD1 matches at 7 bases. Losses at the gene ends were 7 bases for V and 2 bases for J; bases not matched to a gene: 4. CDR1 is SGHTA and CDR2 is FQGNSA in the germline V gene. This CDR3 is 13 amino acids long. CDR3 DNA sequence: TGTGCCAGCATCGACAGGGTCAACTATGGCTACACCTTC. Its protein product is CASIDRVNYGYTF. Variable domain in full (rest from reference TRBV7-2 and TRBJ1-2): GAGVSQSPSNKVTEKGKDVELRCDPISGHTALYWYRQSLGQGLEFLIYFQGNSAPDKSGLPSDRFSAERTGGSVSTLTIQRTQQEDSAVYLCASIDRVNYGYTFGSGTRLTVV.

The rearrangement joins TRBV7-6 to TRBJ2-1, with D uncertain. This CDR3 comprises 14 residues. Germline loops: CDR1 SGHVS, CDR2 FNYEAQ. Between the trimmed V and J ends, which lost 2 bases and 0 bases, there was a span of 5 bases. In DNA, the CDR3 is TGTGCCAGCAGCTTAATGACCTCCTACAATGAGCAGTTCTTC. The encoded protein is CASSLMTSYNEQFF.

The sample holds a few counts of this clonotype. V usage is TRBV20-1 and J usage is TRBJ2-3; 10 positions match TRBD2. With 6 bases clipped from V and 5 bases from J, the junction kept 11 bases outside the gene matches. CDR3 length: 15 residues. Germline CDR1 DFQATT, CDR2 SNEGSKA (reference sequence). The CDR3 DNA sequence: TGCAGTGCCAGGGGGCTAGCGGGGGAAAAAGATACGCAGTATTTT. Translating gives CSARGLAGEKDTQYF.

This clonotype was detected many times. The chain couples TRBV5-1 to TRBJ2-1; possible D gene TRBD2, 5 bases. V dropped 1 base and J dropped 10 bases, with 15 bases sitting between them. The CDR3 spans 14 residues. CDR1 is SGHRS, CDR2 YFSETQ, per germline. The DNA for the CDR3 is TGCGCCAGCAGCTTGTTAGGAGGAGCTACGGAGCAGTTCTTC. It specifies CASSLLGGATEQFF.

This clonotype was observed a few times. V gene TRBV7-4 combines with J gene TRBJ1-4; 7 positions match TRBD1. The CDR3 is 16 amino acids. With V trimmed by 3 bases and J by 1 base, 5 bases remained unmatched. Germline V gives CDR1 SGHVT, CDR2 SQSDAQ. In nucleotides, the CDR3 is TGTGCCAGCAGCTTCACCTACAGGGGAACTAATGAAAAACTGTTTTTT. It codes for CASSFTYRGTNEKLFF.

The V call is TRBV19, the J call TRBJ1-1; tentative D call: TRBD1 (5 bases). Germline CDR1 and CDR2: LNHDA and SQIVND (reference sequence). The CDR3 is 13 residues long. Trimming stripped 8 bases from V and 1 base from J, with 11 bases between. CDR3 in amino acids: CASQTGANTEAFF. The CDR3 DNA reads as TGTGCCAGTCAAACAGGAGCGAACACTGAAGCTTTCTTT.

This clonotype was seen only a few times. DNA for the CDR3: TGCGCCAGCAGTCAACCAACAGAATACAATGAGCAGTTCTTC. This codes for CASSQPTEYNEQFF. The chain is built from TRBV23-1 and TRBJ2-1; D is ambiguous. TRBV23-1 has ORF status, its function being uncertain. V was trimmed by 2 bases and J by 4 bases, leaving 9 bases between them. The CDR3 extends over 14 amino acids.

This clonotype was seen at least ten times. The chain links TRBV27 to TRBJ2-5; tentatively, D is TRBD1 or TRBD2 (5 bases each). Germline V gene data show CDR1 as MNHEY and CDR2 as SMNVEV (reference sequence). The CDR3 length is 15 residues. Trimming shortened V by 7 bases and J by 5 bases, and 20 bases separated the two germline ends. The CDR3: CASTSEGEGDETQYF. CDR3 in DNA: TGTGCCAGCACCTCCGAGGGCGAAGGGGACGAGACCCAGTACTTC.

The V and J genes are TRBV20-1 and TRBJ1-1, with D possibly being TRBD1 (5 bases). Trimming took 0 bases from V and 4 from J, leaving 18 bases between them. The CDR3 runs to 16 residues. Germline loops: CDR1 DFQATT, CDR2 SNEGSKA (reference sequence). The CDR3 nucleotides are TGCAGTGCTAGAGATGAATTCGGGGCCGGGGGCACTGAAGCTTTCTTT. This codes for CSARDEFGAGGTEAFF.

At least ten counts were recorded for this clonotype. V and J are TRBV7-2 and TRBJ2-2; weak D call: TRBD1 (6 bases). The CDR3 is 19 residues long. Trimming removed 3 bases at V and 3 bases at J, with 23 bases between. From germline, CDR1 is SGHTA and CDR2 FQGNSA. This chain's CDR3 is CASSFWRPGGLVDTGELFF. In DNA, the CDR3 is TGTGCCAGCAGCTTCTGGCGTCCTGGGGGCCTGGTGGACACCGGGGAGCTGTTTTTT.

The chain couples TRBV2 to TRBJ2-1, with 8 bases that match TRBD1. The CDR3 spans 13 residues. With 4 bases clipped from V and 9 bases from J, the junction kept 5 bases outside the gene matches. Germline loops: CDR1 SNHLY, CDR2 FYNNEI. CDR3 nucleotides: TGTGCCAGCAGTGGGACAGGGATGGGTGAGCAGTTCTTC. It codes for CASSGTGMGEQFF.

The rearrangement joins TRBV30 to TRBJ2-2; 9 nucleotides agree with TRBD1. Germline CDR1 and CDR2: GTSNPN and SVGIG (reference sequence). V gave up 5 bases and J gave up 3 bases; unmatched junction bases: 7. This CDR3 contains 15 residues. The chain's CDR3 is CAWDPGQGDTGELFF. Written as DNA, the CDR3 is TGTGCCTGGGACCCGGGACAGGGAGACACCGGGGAGCTGTTTTTT.

This sequence joins TRBV20-1 and TRBJ2-1; the D gene is possibly TRBD2 (5 bases). The V gene's germline CDR1 is DFQATT and CDR2 SNEGSKA (reference sequence). The CDR3 runs 14 residues. V lost 6 bases and J 7 bases, leaving 19 bases between the germline ends. The CDR3 sequence is CSAPRAGVLNEQFF. The CDR3 coding sequence is TGCAGTGCCCCCCGGGCGGGCGTCTTAAATGAGCAGTTCTTC.

The CDR3 is CASSLGHPGLEKLFF. CDR3 DNA: TGTGCCAGCAGTTTGGGACATCCAGGGCTAGAAAAACTGTTTTTT. The chain employs TRBV2 and TRBJ1-4; D possibly corresponds to TRBD1 (6 bases). Per germline, CDR1 SNHLY and CDR2 FYNNEI. The CDR3 is 15 amino acids. V lost 5 bases, J lost 8 bases, and 18 bases lay in between.

This clonotype was found many times. This sequence joins TRBV28 and TRBJ2-1; D not certain. Germline V gene sequence: CDR1 MDHEN, CDR2 SYDVKM. V lost 8 bases to trimming and J lost 0 bases, with 14 bases between them. The CDR3 runs to 15 residues. The CDR3 here is CASGPQQSSYNEQFF. In DNA form, the CDR3 reads TGTGCCAGCGGACCACAGCAAAGCTCCTACAATGAGCAGTTCTTC.

This clonotype has ten or more counts. J is TRBJ2-7 and V is TRBV11-2; 12 positions match TRBD2. Per the germline V gene, CDR1 is SGHAT and CDR2 is FQNNGV. This CDR3 has 16 residues. With 0 bases clipped from V and 7 bases from J, the junction kept 7 bases outside the gene matches. CDR3 nucleotides: TGTGCCAGCAGCTTAGATCAGGGGGGACTAGCGGGTGAGCAGTACTTC. This encodes CASSLDQGGLAGEQYF. The full variable domain, in which reference TRBV11-2 and TRBJ2-7 provide the parts outside the CDR3, is EAGVAQSPRYKIIEKRQSVAFWCNPISGHATLYWYQQILGQGPKLLIQFQNNGVVDDSQLPKDRFSAERLKGVDSTLKIQPAKLEDSAVYLCASSLDQGGLAGEQYFGPGTRLTVT.

The CDR3 nucleotides read TGTGCCAGCAGTGAAGCGGTAGGATACGAGCAGTACTTC. It codes for CASSEAVGYEQYF. This chain connects TRBV2 to TRBJ2-7; D gene uncertain. This CDR3 region has 13 residues. With 0 bases removed from V and 4 bases from J, the gap between germline ends came to 7 bases. The germline gives CDR1 SNHLY, CDR2 FYNNEI. Together with reference TRBV2 and TRBJ2-7, the CDR3 gives the full variable domain: EPEVTQTPSHQVTQMGQEVILRCVPISNHLYFYWYRQILGQKVEFLVSFYNNEISEKSEIFDDQFSVERPDGSNFTLKIRSTKLEDSAMYFCASSEAVGYEQYFGPGTRLTVT.

This clonotype came up many times. This sequence joins TRBV7-2 and TRBJ2-2, with TRBD1 matching 12 bases. J lost 6 bases, V lost 3 bases, and 5 bases had no gene match. The germline V gene has CDR1 SGHTA and CDR2 FQGNSA. The CDR3 runs 16 residues. The CDR3 spells CASSFPGQGAAGELFF. The DNA of the CDR3 is TGTGCCAGCAGCTTCCCGGGACAGGGGGCTGCCGGGGAGCTGTTTTTT.

This clonotype was counted between two and nine times. CDR3 DNA: TGTGCCAGCTCACCACCGGGAGGGAGCTCCTATAATTCACCCCTCCACTTT. As protein: CASSPPGGSSYNSPLHF. The rearrangement links TRBV18 to TRBJ1-6; D call uncertain. Looked up from germline, CDR1 is KGHSH and CDR2 is LQKENI. This CDR3 contains 17 residues. V lost 0 bases and J lost 0, with 9 bases in between.